This T cell receptor (beta chain) was captured by sequencing in a study of blood T cell repertoires in COVID-19. This CDR3 comprises 14 residues. Trimming stripped 0 bases from V and 6 bases from J, with 11 bases between. CDR1 and CDR2 (germline): MNHNY, SVGAGI (reference sequence). Clones were read by immunoSEQ multiplex PCR, and TCRdb kept only the in-frame ones, dropping some. The profile shows some 300,000 clones, around 89% of them singletons. This sequence was found in a woman aged 55-70 years in a cohort exposed to, infected with or recovered from COVID-19 (not recorded which). Sequencing was performed on PBMCs or T cells enriched from blood (not recorded which). The rearrangement uses TRBV6-6 and TRBJ1-2, with a possible D match to TRBD1 (6 bases). The CDR3 DNA is TGTGCCAGCAGTTACTCGGGGGGGGCGGATGGCTACACCTTC. This translates into CASSYSGGADGYTF.